The T cell receptor beta chain under discussion was sequenced for a study of human T cells and chemical hapten exposure. Study-level background: Patches with 0.01% DPC went on the upper back, and the tests were read at 6 days. The study enrolled mostly female patients with alopecia areata, totalis or universalis. Study-level findings and limits: TCRs exceeding 1 in 1000 frequency stayed unchanged with DPC sensitization.

Trimming took 0 bases from V and 7 from J; bases not matched to a gene: 7. The CDR3 has 15 residues. Germline V lookup: CDR1 SGDLS, CDR2 YYNGEE. Time point noted: patch test 2, 6 weeks after DPC sensitization. Treatment given: therapeutic diphenylcyclopropenone sensitization with weekly scalp DPC. TCRdb reprocessed the RACE reads with MiXCR, giving one entry per CDR3 protein. In the table there are 65,000 to 95,000 distinct CDR3 sequences, less than 8.5% of which are singletons. Ten or more counts support this clonotype. Its antigen is as yet unknown. The rearrangement uses TRBV9 and TRBJ2-3; TRBD2 matches 8 bases. Sequenced here: whole blood, sampled in connection with sensitization to the hapten diphenylcyclopropenone (DPC). The sequence derives from a woman aged 30 to 39 with alopecia areata. Some clones in this sample may be carry-over from other donors' samples. The CDR3, as DNA: TGTGCCAGCAGCGTAGACGGCGGGGGGCAATATACGCAGTATTTT. This gives the protein CASSVDGGGQYTQYF.